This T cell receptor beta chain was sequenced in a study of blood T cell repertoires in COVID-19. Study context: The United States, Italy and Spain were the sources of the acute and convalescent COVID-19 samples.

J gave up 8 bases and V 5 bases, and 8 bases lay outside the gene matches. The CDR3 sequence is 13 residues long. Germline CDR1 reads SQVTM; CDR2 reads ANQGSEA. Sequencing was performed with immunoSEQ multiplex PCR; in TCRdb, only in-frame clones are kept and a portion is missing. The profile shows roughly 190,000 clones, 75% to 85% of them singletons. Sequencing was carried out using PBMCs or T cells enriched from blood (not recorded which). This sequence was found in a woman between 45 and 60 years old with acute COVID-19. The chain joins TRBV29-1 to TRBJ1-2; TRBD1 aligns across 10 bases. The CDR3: CSVPLDRGLGYTF. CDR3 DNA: TGCAGCGTTCCTCTCGACAGGGGGCTAGGCTACACCTTC.